This TCR beta chain was observed in a study of T cells in Graves' hyperthyroidism and ophthalmopathy (dated by TCRdb to about 2019). About the full investigation: Peripheral blood was sampled at the time of initial diagnosis, prior to any treatment. To identify distinguishing TCR V-J signatures, a discovery cohort of some 100 patients was used, comprising 40 to 45 with Graves' ophthalmopathy and around 60 with stable Graves' hyperthyroidism. Prospective prediction of ophthalmopathy was tested in an independent validation cohort consisting of 18 to 20 hyperthyroidism patients and around 17 patients who later progressed to ophthalmopathy. The 95 to 100 discovery patients were randomly divided into training and test sets at a 7:3 ratio. In about 6 Graves' hyperthyroidism patients, the study also compared T-cell repertoires from thyroid tissue with T-cell repertoires from blood. After sampling, hyperthyroidism patients received methimazole starting at 30 mg daily, and ophthalmopathy patients received high-dose intravenous methylprednisolone. The paper reports TCR Vbeta CDR3 sequencing of roughly 140 peripheral blood samples: around 45 ophthalmopathy, over 70 hyperthyroidism and around 17 progressor patients.

This clonotype was counted at least ten times. The antigen it binds to is not known. A junction end diverges from the germline sequence, so it may reflect a read error. The study at large found these results: Most expanded thyroid clonotypes (frequency above 0.001) were also detected in blood, suggesting blood repertoires may reflect thyroid immune responses. Ophthalmopathy was separated from stable hyperthyroidism by a 13 V-J signature model, with 85% to 90% sensitivity and about 81% specificity obtained in cross-validation and 80%/75% obtained in testing. Sample size was not statistically predetermined, and investigators were not blinded to group allocation. During validation, the model predicted progression to ophthalmopathy a median of approximately 6 months ahead of onset, with 60% to 71% sensitivity and 72.22% specificity.

Graves' hyperthyroidism was defined as stable when no progression to ophthalmopathy occurred over 18 months of follow-up. Hyperthyroidism patients were newly diagnosed, had a disease duration of under 2 months, and were aged 18 to 65 years. Exclusion was applied to patients with uncontrolled infections, other autoimmune diseases, pregnancy or lactation. Diagnoses relied on clinical symptoms, serum thyroxine and TRAb, thyroid ultrasound and orbital computed tomography. Ficoll-Paque density gradient centrifugation was used to isolate PBMCs from 8 to 10 ml of fresh peripheral blood. Total RNA was extracted using Trizol reagent, and RNA quality was assessed on an Agilent 2100 Bioanalyzer. The TCR beta CDR3 regions were amplified from the RNA transcripts. The TCR CDR3 was subjected to a first round of RT-PCR using the HTBI primer set and the Qiagen OneStep RT-PCR kit. The libraries were constructed in a second round of multiplex PCR and then size-selected and purified. Libraries were sequenced paired-end with 100 bp reads on an Illumina HiSeq2000. The paper's processing steps were these. SOAPnuke was used to process the raw data, throwing out any read that contained adapters or uncalled bases, had a mean Phred below 15, or lacked an exact constant-primer or identifier match. High-quality paired reads were merged using COPE v1.2.5, and each unique nucleotide sequence was defined as a clonotype. MiTCR v1.1 was used to align clonotypes to the IMGT TRBV, TRBD and TRBJ reference segments. The analysis was restricted to V-J combinations with a frequency above 0.0001, which together covered 99.2% of the repertoires. The TCS score was defined as F50 (clonal expansion) divided by E x V (chaos), with BLOSUM62-based TCRdist calculated between CDR3 peptides within each V-J. Welch's t-statistics and random forest reduced 450 to 600 V-J features to roughly 13, which were used in a naive Bayes classifier (R e1071). Using fastp at Q25 and MiXCR, TCRdb reprocessed the public reads and kept productive beta chains. Each CDR3 protein appears once, grouped with its most common genes and DNA. The V and J calls here are based on TCRdb, not the publication. For this sample there are around 450,000 distinct CDR3 sequences; about a sixth appear just once. The ten largest clones take up approximately 8% of the sample.

There are 16 amino acids in the CDR3, from cysteine to phenylalanine inclusive. Only the CDR3 part of the read is kept: 48 bases, read in frame from the first base. CDR1 SSHAT and CDR2 FNYEAQ were looked up in the germline V gene (reference sequence). The source material was blood. This receptor chain uses TRBV7-7 and TRBJ2-7; the D gene is not confidently resolved. The sequence was obtained from a woman under 30 with Graves' hyperthyroidism. The CDR3 loop reads CASSCPPKVGFSEQYF. The nucleotide sequence reads as follows: TGTGCTAGCAGCTGTCCACCGAAAGTTGGCTTCTCCGAGCAGTACTTC.